These 18 T cell receptor beta chains were all obtained from the same sample, sequenced in a study of glioma-infiltrating T cells after dendritic cell vaccination. Generated by immunoSEQ multiplex PCR, the TCRdb table keeps only in-frame clones and is missing some. The table records approximately 90,000 clones, approximately 81% of them present only once. The input for sequencing was blood, taken before dendritic cell vaccination. The receptors derive from a human donor with glioblastoma.

V is TRBV30 and J is TRBJ2-1, with 10 bases fitting TRBD2. Germline V CDR1 and CDR2: GTSNPN, SVGIG (reference sequence). The CDR3 loop spans 14 amino acids. The V gene end was trimmed by 1 base and the J gene end by 7 bases; junction bases not matched to a gene: 4. CDR3 DNA: TGTGCCTGGAGTGGGAGCGGGAGGGCTAATGAGCAGTTCTTC. Its protein is CAWSGSGRANEQFF. Full variable domain (rest looked up from reference TRBV30 and TRBJ2-1): SQTIHQWPATLVQPVGSPLSLECTVEGTSNPNLYWYRQAAGRGLQLLFYSVGIGQISSEVPQNLSASRPQDRQFILSSKKLLLSDSGFYLCAWSGSGRANEQFFGPGTRLTVL.

This clone showed up just a few times. The V and J genes are TRBV2 and TRBJ2-7; D remains ambiguous. CDR1 and CDR2 (germline): SNHLY, FYNNEI. The CDR3 is 13 amino acids. V was pared by 3 bases and J by 0 bases, with 6 bases between. The CDR3 DNA reads TGTGCCAGCAGTGACAGTTTCTCCTACGAGCAGTACTTC. Its translation: CASSDSFSYEQYF.

CDR3 sequence: CASSEVTGSTEAFF. The CDR3 region has the DNA TGTGCCAGCAGTGAAGTTACAGGGAGCACTGAAGCTTTCTTT. The chain recombines TRBV6-1 with TRBJ1-1; possible D gene TRBD1, 6 bases. Looked up from germline, CDR1 is MNHNS and CDR2 is SASEGT. V was pared by 1 base and J by 4 bases, with 10 bases between. This CDR3 has 14 amino acids.

The chain links TRBV2 to TRBJ1-1, with 9 bases identical to TRBD1. V shed 6 bases and J 2 bases; nucleotides not matched to a gene: 1. Germline V gene lookup returns CDR1 SNHLY and CDR2 FYNNEI. The CDR3 consists of 13 residues. CDR3 sequence: CASRGQGNTEAFF. The CDR3 region has the DNA TGTGCCAGCAGGGGACAGGGAAACACTGAAGCTTTCTTT.

V is TRBV6-5 and J is TRBJ2-5; D not certain. Per the germline V gene, CDR1 is MNHEY and CDR2 is SVGAGI. The V end was cut by 0 bases, the J end by 3 bases, with 8 bases between. The CDR3 covers 14 residues. The CDR3 spells CASSYSRLKETQYF. CDR3 coding DNA: TGTGCCAGCAGTTACTCCCGACTCAAAGAGACCCAGTACTTC.

This clone was seen a single time. V gene TRBV6-5 combines with J gene TRBJ1-6; D gene uncertain. CDR1 and CDR2 from the germline V gene are MNHEY and SVGAGI. V was shortened by 6 bases and J by 4 bases, with 10 bases between the two germline ends. CDR3 size: 14 residues. DNA for the CDR3: TGTGCCAGCAGGAGACGGGATTATAATTCACCCCTCCACTTT. Translation gives CASRRRDYNSPLHF.

Worth noting for this clone: The junction departs from germline at one end; a sequencing error may be responsible. This CDR3 is also generated by other DNA sequences in the sample. The V and J genes are TRBV6-5 and TRBJ1-1; D is ambiguous. CDR3 size: 11 residues. The germline V gene encodes CDR1 MNHEY and CDR2 SVGAGI. The CDR3 DNA is TGTGCCAGCGGAGTAAACACCGAAGCTTTCTTT. Translated, it gives CASGVNTEAFF.

The rearrangement joins TRBV5-1 to TRBJ2-5; TRBD2 aligns across 10 bases. The germline CDR1 and CDR2 sequences are SGHRS and YFSETQ. V lost 4 bases and J lost 2; bases outside the gene matches: 5. The CDR3 extends over 15 amino acids. The CDR3 protein is CASSAGLAHQETQYF. As DNA, the CDR3 is TGCGCCAGCAGCGCGGGACTAGCGCATCAAGAGACCCAGTACTTC.

The chain has TRBV18 and TRBJ2-5, with TRBD1 identical over 11 bases. V gave up 5 bases and J gave up 12 bases; unmatched junction bases: 5. This CDR3 region has 12 residues. CDR1 and CDR2 (germline): KGHSH, LQKENI. The CDR3: CASSEDRGLEYF. CDR3 DNA: TGTGCCAGCTCAGAGGACAGGGGGCTCGAGTACTTC.

This clone showed up just a few times. J is TRBJ1-3 and V is TRBV2; D might be TRBD1 (6 bases). Germline V gives CDR1 SNHLY, CDR2 FYNNEI. The CDR3 has 17 amino acids. With 5 bases removed from V and 0 bases from J, the gap between germline ends came to 17 bases. CDR3 bases: TGTGCCAGCAGTTCCATATGGACAGCCCACTCTGGAAACACCATATATTTT. The encoded protein is CASSSIWTAHSGNTIYF.

This chain uses TRBV5-1 with TRBJ2-7; D may be TRBD2 (6 bases). V was clipped by 5 bases and J by 1 base, with 19 bases between them. Germline V gives CDR1 SGHRS, CDR2 YFSETQ. The CDR3 spans 16 residues. The CDR3 is CASSQTGDGGSYEQYF. As DNA, the CDR3 is TGCGCCAGCAGTCAAACGGGGGACGGTGGTTCCTACGAGCAGTACTTC.

This clone was seen only a few times. CDR3 sequence (DNA): TGCGCCAGCACAGGGGGCGCAGCTGGAAACACCATATATTTT. This gives the protein CASTGGAAGNTIYF. The rearrangement joins TRBV10-2 to TRBJ1-3, with 8 bases that match TRBD1. Trimming at V came to 7 bases and at J to 2 bases, leaving 4 bases not matched to a gene. The CDR3 totals 14 residues. Germline values: CDR1 WSHSY, CDR2 SAAADI.

Concerning this clone itself: Other nucleotide sequences from this sample produce the same CDR3. This chain uses TRBV5-1 with TRBJ1-2; D is ambiguous. Trimming pared 3 bases from V and 2 bases from J, leaving 8 bases between. The CDR3 length is 13 residues. CDR1 is SGHRS, CDR2 YFSETQ, per germline. The chain's CDR3 is CASSSGSNYGYTF. CDR3 nucleotide sequence: TGCGCCAGCAGCTCAGGATCAAACTATGGCTACACCTTC.

This chain links TRBV30 with TRBJ1-2; no definite D call. In germline, CDR1 is GTSNPN, CDR2 SVGIG (reference sequence). The CDR3 loop spans 16 amino acids. Trimming cost V 2 bases and J 1 base, with 17 bases left between them. In DNA, the CDR3 is TGTGCCTGGAGTCACCAAACCGTGAGCGATAACTATGGCTACACCTTC. It yields the protein CAWSHQTVSDNYGYTF.

The rearrangement links TRBV4-1 to TRBJ2-7; 8 bases are shared with TRBD1. Germline trimming cut 1 base from V and 4 bases from J; bases unmatched to any gene: 6. There are 15 residues in the CDR3. CDR1 and CDR2 (germline): MGHRA, YSYEKL. This chain's CDR3 is CASSQGWTGRYEQYF. Written as DNA, the CDR3 is TGCGCCAGCAGCCAAGGTTGGACAGGGAGGTACGAGCAGTACTTC.

J is TRBJ2-7 and V is TRBV11-2; no clear D gene. Between the trimmed V and J ends, which lost 0 bases and 0 bases, there was a span of 9 bases. Germline V CDR1 and CDR2: SGHAT, FQNNGV. This CDR3 region has 15 residues. The CDR3 reads CASSLDPWSSYEQYF. Written as DNA, the CDR3 is TGTGCCAGCAGCTTAGACCCGTGGAGCTCCTACGAGCAGTACTTC.

This clone was counted a single time. This chain connects TRBV29-1 to TRBJ2-1, with 9 nucleotides matching TRBD2. Per germline, CDR1 SQVTM and CDR2 ANQGSEA. Losses at the gene ends were 7 bases for V and 6 bases for J; bases not matched to a gene: 13. This CDR3 is built from 15 residues. The CDR3 reads CSDRLADDVFNEQFF. The CDR3 DNA reads TGCAGCGATAGACTAGCGGATGATGTGTTCAATGAGCAGTTCTTC.

The genes are TRBV2 and TRBJ1-2; 7 nucleotides agree with TRBD1. V gave up 6 bases and J gave up 3 bases; unmatched junction bases: 13. The CDR3 spans 16 residues. Germline-derived CDR1 and CDR2 are SNHLY and FYNNEI. The CDR3 protein is CASSLPDRDKHYGYTF. The DNA for the CDR3 is TGTGCCAGCAGCTTGCCTGACAGGGACAAGCACTATGGCTACACCTTC.